What follows are 3 T cell receptor beta chains derived from one specimen sequenced in a study of blood T cell repertoires in COVID-19. Measured with immunoSEQ multiplex PCR; TCRdb has only the in-frame clones, and not every one. The sample includes around 56,000 clones, 73% of them seen just once. Sequencing input: peripheral blood. These receptors were taken from a woman aged 70-85 years with acute or convalescent COVID-19.

The CDR3 region has the DNA TGTGCCAGCAGCGCTAACGGGGGGTTAAGCTCCTACAATGAGCAGTTCTTC. Its translation is CASSANGGLSSYNEQFF. V gene TRBV11-2 combines with J gene TRBJ2-1; 7 bases are a match to TRBD2. The CDR3 has 17 residues. The J segment lost 0 bases and the V segment lost 5 bases, leaving 10 bases of the junction unmatched. Germline CDR1 is SGHAT and CDR2 is FQNNGV.

A single count supports this clone. The chain couples TRBV29-1 to TRBJ2-5; 9 bases agree with TRBD1. V lost 6 bases to trimming and J lost 4 bases; unmatched junction nucleotides: 6. CDR1 and CDR2 (germline): SQVTM, ANQGSEA. This CDR3 is 13 amino acids long. CDR3 bases: TGCAGCGTCGACAGGGGGACTCGAGAGACCCAGTACTTC. Encoded protein: CSVDRGTRETQYF.

This chain links TRBV27 with TRBJ1-2; 7 nucleotides line up with TRBD1. Germline V gives CDR1 MNHEY, CDR2 SMNVEV (reference sequence). V lost 2 bases, J lost 7 bases, and 10 bases stayed unmatched. This CDR3 is 15 amino acids long. The CDR3 DNA reads TGTGCCAGCAGTTTACGTTCGGCACAGGGGCTTGGCTACACCTTC. It yields the protein CASSLRSAQGLGYTF.